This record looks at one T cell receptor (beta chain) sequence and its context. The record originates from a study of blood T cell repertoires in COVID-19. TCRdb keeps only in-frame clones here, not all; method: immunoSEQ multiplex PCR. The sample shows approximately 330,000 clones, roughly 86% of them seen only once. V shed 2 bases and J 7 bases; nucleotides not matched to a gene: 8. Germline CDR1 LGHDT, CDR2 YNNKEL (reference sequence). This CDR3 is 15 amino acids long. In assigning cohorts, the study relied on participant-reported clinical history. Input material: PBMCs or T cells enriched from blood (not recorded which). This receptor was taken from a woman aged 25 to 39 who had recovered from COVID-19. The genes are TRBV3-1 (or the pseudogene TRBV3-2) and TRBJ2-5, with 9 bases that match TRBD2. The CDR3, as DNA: TGTGCCAGCAGCCAATGGTCGGCAGCGGGAGGGACCCAGTACTTC. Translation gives CASSQWSAAGGTQYF.